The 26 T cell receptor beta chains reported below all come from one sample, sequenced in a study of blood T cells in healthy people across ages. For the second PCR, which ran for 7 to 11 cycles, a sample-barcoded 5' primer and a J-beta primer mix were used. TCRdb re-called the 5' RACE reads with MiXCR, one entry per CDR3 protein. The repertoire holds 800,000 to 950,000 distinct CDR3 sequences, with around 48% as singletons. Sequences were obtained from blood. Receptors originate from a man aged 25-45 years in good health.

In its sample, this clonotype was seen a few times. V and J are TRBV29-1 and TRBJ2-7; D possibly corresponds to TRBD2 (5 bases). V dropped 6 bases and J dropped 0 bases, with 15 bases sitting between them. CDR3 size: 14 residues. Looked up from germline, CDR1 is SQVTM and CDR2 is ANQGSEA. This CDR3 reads CSVARGSGSYEQYF. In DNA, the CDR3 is TGCAGCGTCGCCCGGGGATCCGGCTCCTACGAGCAGTACTTC.

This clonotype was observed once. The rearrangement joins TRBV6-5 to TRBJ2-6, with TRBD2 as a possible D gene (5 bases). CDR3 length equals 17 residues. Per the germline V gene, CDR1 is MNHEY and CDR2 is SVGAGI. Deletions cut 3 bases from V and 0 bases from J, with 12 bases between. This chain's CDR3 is CASSYGGSPSGANVLTF. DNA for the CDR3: TGTGCCAGCAGTTATGGCGGGTCCCCCTCTGGGGCCAACGTCCTGACTTTC.

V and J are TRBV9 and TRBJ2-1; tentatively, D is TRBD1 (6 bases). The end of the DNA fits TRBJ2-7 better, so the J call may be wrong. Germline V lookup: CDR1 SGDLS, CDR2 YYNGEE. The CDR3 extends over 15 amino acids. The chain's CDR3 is CASSVTGQRYNEQYF. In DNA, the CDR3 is TGTGCCAGCAGCGTTACCGGACAGAGATACAATGAGCAGTACTTC.

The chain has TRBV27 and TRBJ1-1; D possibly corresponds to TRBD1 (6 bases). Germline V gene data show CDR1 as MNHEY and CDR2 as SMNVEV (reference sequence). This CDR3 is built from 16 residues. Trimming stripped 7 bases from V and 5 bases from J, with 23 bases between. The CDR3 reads CASKLTPTGIGTEAFF. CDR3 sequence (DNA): TGTGCCAGCAAACTCACTCCTACAGGGATAGGGACTGAAGCTTTCTTT.

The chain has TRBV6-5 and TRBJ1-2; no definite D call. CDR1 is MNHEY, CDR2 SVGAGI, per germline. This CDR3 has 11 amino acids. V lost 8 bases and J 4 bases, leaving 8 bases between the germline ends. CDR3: CASGESYGYTF. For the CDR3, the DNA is TGTGCCAGCGGGGAGTCCTATGGCTACACCTTC.

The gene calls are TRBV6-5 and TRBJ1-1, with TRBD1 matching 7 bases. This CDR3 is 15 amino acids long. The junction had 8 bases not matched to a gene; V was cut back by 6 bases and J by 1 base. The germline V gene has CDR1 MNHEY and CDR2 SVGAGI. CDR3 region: CASRPGTAANTEAFF. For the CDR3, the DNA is TGTGCCAGCAGACCCGGGACAGCTGCGAACACTGAAGCTTTCTTT.

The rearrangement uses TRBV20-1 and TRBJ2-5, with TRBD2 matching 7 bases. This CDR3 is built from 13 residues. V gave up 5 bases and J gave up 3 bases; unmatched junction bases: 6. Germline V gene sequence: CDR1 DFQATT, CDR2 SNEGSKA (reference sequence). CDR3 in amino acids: CSAYRLAEETQYF. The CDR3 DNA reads TGCAGTGCTTATAGGCTAGCGGAAGAGACCCAGTACTTC.

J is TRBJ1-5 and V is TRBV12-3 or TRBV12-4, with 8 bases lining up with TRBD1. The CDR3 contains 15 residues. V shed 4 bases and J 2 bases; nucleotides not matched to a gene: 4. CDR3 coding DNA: TGTGCCAGCAGTTGGGCGACAGGGGGCAATCAGCCCCAGCATTTT. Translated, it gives CASSWATGGNQPQHF.

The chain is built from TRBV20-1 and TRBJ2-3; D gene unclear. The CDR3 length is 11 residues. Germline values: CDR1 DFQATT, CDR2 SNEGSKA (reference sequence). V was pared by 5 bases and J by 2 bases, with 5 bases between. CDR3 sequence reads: CSAYHTDTQYF. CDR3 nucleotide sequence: TGCAGTGCTTATCACACAGATACGCAGTATTTT.

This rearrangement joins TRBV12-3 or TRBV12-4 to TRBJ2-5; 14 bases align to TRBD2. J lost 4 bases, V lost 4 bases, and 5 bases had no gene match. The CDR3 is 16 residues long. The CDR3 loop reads CASSSTSGGAGETQYF. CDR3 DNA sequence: TGTGCCAGCAGTTCGACTAGCGGGGGGGCGGGAGAGACCCAGTACTTC.

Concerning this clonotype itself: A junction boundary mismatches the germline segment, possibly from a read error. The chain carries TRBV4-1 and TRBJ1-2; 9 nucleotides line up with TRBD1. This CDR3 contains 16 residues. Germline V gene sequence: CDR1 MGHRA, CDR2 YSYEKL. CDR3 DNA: TGCGCCAACAGCCAGGTTACCGGGACAGGGACCCAAGCGTACACCTTC. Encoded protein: CANSQVTGTGTQAYTF.

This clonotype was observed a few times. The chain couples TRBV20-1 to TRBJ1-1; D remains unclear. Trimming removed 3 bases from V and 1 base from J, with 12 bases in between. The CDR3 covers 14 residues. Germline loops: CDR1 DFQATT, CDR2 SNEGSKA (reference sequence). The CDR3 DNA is TGCAGTGCTAGTTTCCCAGGAACGAACACTGAAGCTTTCTTT. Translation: CSASFPGTNTEAFF.

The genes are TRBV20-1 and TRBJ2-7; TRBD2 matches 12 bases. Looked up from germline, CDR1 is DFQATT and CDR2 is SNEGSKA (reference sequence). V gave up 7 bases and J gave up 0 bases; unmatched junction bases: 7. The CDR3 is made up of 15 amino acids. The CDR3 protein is CSVPTSGGLSYEQYF. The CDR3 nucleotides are TGCAGTGTCCCGACTAGCGGGGGCCTCTCCTACGAGCAGTACTTC.

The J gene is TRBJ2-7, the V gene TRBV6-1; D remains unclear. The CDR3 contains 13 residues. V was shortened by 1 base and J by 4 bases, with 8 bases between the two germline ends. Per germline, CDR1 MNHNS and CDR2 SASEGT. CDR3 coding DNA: TGTGCCAGCAGTGAAGGGACGGAATACGAGCAGTACTTC. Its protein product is CASSEGTEYEQYF.

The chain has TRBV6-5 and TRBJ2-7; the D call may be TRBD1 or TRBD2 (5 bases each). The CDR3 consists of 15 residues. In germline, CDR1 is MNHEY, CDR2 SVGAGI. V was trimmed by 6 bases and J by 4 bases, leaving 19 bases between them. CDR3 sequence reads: CASSSVGAGQYEQYF. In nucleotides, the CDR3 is TGTGCCAGCAGCTCCGTCGGGGCAGGCCAATACGAGCAGTACTTC.

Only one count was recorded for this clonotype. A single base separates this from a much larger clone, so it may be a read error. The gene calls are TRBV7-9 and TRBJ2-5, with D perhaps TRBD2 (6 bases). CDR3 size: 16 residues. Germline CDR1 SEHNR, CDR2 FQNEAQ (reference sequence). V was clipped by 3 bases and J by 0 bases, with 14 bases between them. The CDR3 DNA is TGTGCCAGCAGCTTCCTGGCTAGCGTGTACCAAGAGACCCAGTACTTC. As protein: CASSFLASVYQETQYF. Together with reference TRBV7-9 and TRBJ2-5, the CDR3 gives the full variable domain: DTGVSQNPRHKITKRGQNVTFRCDPISEHNRLYWYRQTLGQGPEFLTYFQNEAQLEKSRLLSDRFSAERPKGSFSTLEIQRTEQGDSAMYLCASSFLASVYQETQYFGPGTRLLVL.

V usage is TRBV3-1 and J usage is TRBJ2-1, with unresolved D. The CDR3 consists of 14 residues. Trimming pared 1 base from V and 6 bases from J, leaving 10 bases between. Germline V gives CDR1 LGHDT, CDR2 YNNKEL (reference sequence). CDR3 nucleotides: TGTGCCAGCAGCCAAGTGACCCAGCGCAATGAGCAGTTCTTC. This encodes CASSQVTQRNEQFF.

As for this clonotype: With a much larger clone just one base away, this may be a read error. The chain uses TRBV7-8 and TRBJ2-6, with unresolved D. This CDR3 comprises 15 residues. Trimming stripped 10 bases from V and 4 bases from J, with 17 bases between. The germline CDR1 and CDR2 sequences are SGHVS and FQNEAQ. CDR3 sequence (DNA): TGTGCCACTACGATGAGCTGGGTAGGGGCCAACGTCCTGACTTTC. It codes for CATTMSWVGANVLTF.

DNA for the CDR3: TGCGCCAGCAGCCAAGAGGTAAGGGGCTACAATGAGCAGTACTTC. The encoded protein is CASSQEVRGYNEQYF. This sequence joins TRBV4-3 and TRBJ2-1, with D possibly being TRBD1 (5 bases). The J call may be incorrect, as the DNA end agrees better with TRBJ2-7. The CDR3 loop spans 15 amino acids. Germline assignment: CDR1 LGHNA and CDR2 YSLEER.

CDR3: CASSFGFSYEQYF. The CDR3 coding sequence is TGTGCCAGCAGTTTTGGCTTCTCCTACGAGCAGTACTTC. This chain uses TRBV27 with TRBJ2-7; D is ambiguous. The CDR3 consists of 13 residues. Trimming cost V 3 bases and J 0 bases, with 6 bases left between them. Germline V CDR1 and CDR2: MNHEY, SMNVEV (reference sequence).

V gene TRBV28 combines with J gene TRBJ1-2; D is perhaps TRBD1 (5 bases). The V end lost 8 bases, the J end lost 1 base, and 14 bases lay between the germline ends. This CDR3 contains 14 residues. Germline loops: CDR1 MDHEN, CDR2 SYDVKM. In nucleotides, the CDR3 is TGTGCCAGCCTGCGTTCAGGGATTAACTATGGCTACACCTTC. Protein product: CASLRSGINYGYTF.

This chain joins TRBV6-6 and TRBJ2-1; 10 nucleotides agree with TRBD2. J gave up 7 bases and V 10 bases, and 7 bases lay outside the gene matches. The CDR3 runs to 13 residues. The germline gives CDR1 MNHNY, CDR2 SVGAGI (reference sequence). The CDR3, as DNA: TGTGCCACCGGACTAGCGGTTTTTAATGAGCAGTTCTTC. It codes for CATGLAVFNEQFF.

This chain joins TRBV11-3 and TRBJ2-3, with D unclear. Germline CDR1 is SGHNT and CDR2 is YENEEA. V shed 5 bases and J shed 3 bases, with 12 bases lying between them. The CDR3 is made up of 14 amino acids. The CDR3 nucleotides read TGTGCCAGCAGCACTGGCGCCCGAACAGATACGCAGTATTTT. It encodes CASSTGARTDTQYF.

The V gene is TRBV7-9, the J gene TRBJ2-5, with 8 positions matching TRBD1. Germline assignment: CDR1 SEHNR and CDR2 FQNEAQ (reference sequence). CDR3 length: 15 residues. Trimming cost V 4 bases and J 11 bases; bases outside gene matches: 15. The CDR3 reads CASSSGQGRVRWQYF. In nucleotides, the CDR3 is TGTGCCAGCAGCTCTGGACAGGGAAGGGTTAGGTGGCAGTACTTC.

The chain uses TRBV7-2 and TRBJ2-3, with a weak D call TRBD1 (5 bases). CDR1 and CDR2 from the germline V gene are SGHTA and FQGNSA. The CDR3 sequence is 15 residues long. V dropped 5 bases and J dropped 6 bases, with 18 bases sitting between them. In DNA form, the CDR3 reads TGTGCCAGCAGCGTCGGTTTCCCAGGGATGGATACGCAGTATTTT. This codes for CASSVGFPGMDTQYF.

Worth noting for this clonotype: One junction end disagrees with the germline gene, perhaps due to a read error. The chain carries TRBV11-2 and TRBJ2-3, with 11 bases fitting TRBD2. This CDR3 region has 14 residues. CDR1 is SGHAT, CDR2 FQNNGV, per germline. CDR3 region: CASSLGTSGDAQYF. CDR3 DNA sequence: TGTGCCAGCAGCTTGGGGACTAGCGGAGATGCGCAGTATTTT.